A single sample gave rise to the 2 T cell receptor beta chains below, sequenced in a study of blood T cell repertoires in COVID-19. The method was immunoSEQ multiplex PCR; TCRdb's version includes in-frame clones alone and lacks a portion of them. This sample has tens of thousands of clones, with approximately 89% found just once. The sequencing sample was made of peripheral blood. These receptors all stem from a man between 45 and 60 years old with acute or convalescent COVID-19.

The V call is TRBV13, the J call TRBJ2-5; perhaps TRBD1 as D (5 bases). The CDR3 consists of 16 residues. Looked up from germline, CDR1 is PRHDT and CDR2 is FYEKMQ (reference sequence). V was cut by 2 bases and J by 0 bases, with 13 bases left in between. CDR3 sequence reads: CASSLRGESYQETQYF. CDR3 nucleotides: TGTGCCAGCAGCTTAAGGGGCGAGTCGTACCAAGAGACCCAGTACTTC. Drawing the rest from reference TRBV13 and TRBJ2-5, the complete variable domain is AAGVIQSPRHLIKEKRETATLKCYPIPRHDTVYWYQQGPGQDPQFLISFYEKMQSDKGSIPDRFSAQQFSDYHSELNMSSLELGDSALYFCASSLRGESYQETQYFGPGTRLLVL.

The V gene is TRBV3-1 (or the pseudogene TRBV3-2), the J gene TRBJ1-2; 7 nucleotides agree with TRBD1. V lost 3 bases to trimming and J lost 2 bases; unmatched junction nucleotides: 6. Germline assignment: CDR1 LGHDT and CDR2 YNNKEL (reference sequence). The CDR3 runs 15 residues. CDR3 sequence reads: CASSHLKTGNYGYTF. The DNA of the CDR3 is TGTGCCAGCAGCCACCTAAAGACAGGGAACTATGGCTACACCTTC.